This T cell receptor (beta chain) was sequenced for a study of blood T cell repertoires in COVID-19. For the study at large: PBMCs, B-cell-depleted T cells, or T cells provided the cDNA or gDNA that made up the material.

This CDR3 is built from 14 residues. CDR1 and CDR2 from the germline V gene are LNHDA and SQIVND (reference sequence). Details on this clone: The junction departs from germline at one end; a sequencing error may be responsible.

As handled by the study authors: Amplification of reference gene primers provided the estimated nucleated cell counts. TCRdb keeps only in-frame clones here, not all; method: immunoSEQ multiplex PCR. The V and J calls and the clone size are those of that table, but D and trimming were determined from the DNA. This sample has approximately 360,000 clones, with around 90% found just once. The receptor was isolated from a young man with active or convalescent COVID-19. The sequenced sample consisted of peripheral blood. The chain links TRBV19 to TRBJ1-1; 7 bases line up with TRBD1. The CDR3 coding sequence is TGTACCAGTAGTTGGACAGGTGGGTACACTGAAGCTTTCTTT. Translating gives CTSSWTGGYTEAFF.